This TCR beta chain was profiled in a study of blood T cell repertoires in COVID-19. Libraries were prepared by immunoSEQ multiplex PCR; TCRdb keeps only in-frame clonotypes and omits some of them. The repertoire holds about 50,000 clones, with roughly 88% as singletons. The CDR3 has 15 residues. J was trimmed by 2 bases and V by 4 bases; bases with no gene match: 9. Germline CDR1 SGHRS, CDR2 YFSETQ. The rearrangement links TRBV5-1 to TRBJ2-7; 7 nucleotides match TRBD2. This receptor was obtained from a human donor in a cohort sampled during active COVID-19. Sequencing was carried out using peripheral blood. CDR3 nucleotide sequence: TGCGCCAGCAGCCCTGGACTAGGTGGGGCCTACGAGCAGTACTTC. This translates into CASSPGLGGAYEQYF.